Detailed here is one T cell receptor (beta chain). The antigen is unknown. This sample is drawn from a study of T cells expressing NK-cell markers. Across the whole study: One of the eight sequenced donors was seronegative, whereas the other seven were HCMV-seropositive.

Making the TCR beta cDNA relied on 5'RACE template switching with UMIs. TCRdb re-called the 5' RACE reads and gives one entry per CDR3 protein, without DNA. Its table lists roughly 300,000 distinct CDR3 sequences. Germline V gene sequence: CDR1 MNHEY, CDR2 SVGAGI. The CDR3 length is 17 residues. Overall study results and limits: Top CD8+ clonotypes included the dominant CD3+CD56+NKG2C+ clonotypes in five to seven donors. HCMV specificity of the expanded NKG2C+ T cell clones stayed unclear.

The receptor comes from a woman aged 18 to 75 in good health. The V call is TRBV6-5, the J call TRBJ2-1; there is no DNA to check the TCRdb D call of TRBD2. The sequenced sample consisted of blood T cells: a sorted CD56 or NKG2C T cell subset, CD4+ or CD8+ T cells, or bulk PBMC T cells (not recorded which). CDR3 sequence: CASSSSLAGETHNEQFF.